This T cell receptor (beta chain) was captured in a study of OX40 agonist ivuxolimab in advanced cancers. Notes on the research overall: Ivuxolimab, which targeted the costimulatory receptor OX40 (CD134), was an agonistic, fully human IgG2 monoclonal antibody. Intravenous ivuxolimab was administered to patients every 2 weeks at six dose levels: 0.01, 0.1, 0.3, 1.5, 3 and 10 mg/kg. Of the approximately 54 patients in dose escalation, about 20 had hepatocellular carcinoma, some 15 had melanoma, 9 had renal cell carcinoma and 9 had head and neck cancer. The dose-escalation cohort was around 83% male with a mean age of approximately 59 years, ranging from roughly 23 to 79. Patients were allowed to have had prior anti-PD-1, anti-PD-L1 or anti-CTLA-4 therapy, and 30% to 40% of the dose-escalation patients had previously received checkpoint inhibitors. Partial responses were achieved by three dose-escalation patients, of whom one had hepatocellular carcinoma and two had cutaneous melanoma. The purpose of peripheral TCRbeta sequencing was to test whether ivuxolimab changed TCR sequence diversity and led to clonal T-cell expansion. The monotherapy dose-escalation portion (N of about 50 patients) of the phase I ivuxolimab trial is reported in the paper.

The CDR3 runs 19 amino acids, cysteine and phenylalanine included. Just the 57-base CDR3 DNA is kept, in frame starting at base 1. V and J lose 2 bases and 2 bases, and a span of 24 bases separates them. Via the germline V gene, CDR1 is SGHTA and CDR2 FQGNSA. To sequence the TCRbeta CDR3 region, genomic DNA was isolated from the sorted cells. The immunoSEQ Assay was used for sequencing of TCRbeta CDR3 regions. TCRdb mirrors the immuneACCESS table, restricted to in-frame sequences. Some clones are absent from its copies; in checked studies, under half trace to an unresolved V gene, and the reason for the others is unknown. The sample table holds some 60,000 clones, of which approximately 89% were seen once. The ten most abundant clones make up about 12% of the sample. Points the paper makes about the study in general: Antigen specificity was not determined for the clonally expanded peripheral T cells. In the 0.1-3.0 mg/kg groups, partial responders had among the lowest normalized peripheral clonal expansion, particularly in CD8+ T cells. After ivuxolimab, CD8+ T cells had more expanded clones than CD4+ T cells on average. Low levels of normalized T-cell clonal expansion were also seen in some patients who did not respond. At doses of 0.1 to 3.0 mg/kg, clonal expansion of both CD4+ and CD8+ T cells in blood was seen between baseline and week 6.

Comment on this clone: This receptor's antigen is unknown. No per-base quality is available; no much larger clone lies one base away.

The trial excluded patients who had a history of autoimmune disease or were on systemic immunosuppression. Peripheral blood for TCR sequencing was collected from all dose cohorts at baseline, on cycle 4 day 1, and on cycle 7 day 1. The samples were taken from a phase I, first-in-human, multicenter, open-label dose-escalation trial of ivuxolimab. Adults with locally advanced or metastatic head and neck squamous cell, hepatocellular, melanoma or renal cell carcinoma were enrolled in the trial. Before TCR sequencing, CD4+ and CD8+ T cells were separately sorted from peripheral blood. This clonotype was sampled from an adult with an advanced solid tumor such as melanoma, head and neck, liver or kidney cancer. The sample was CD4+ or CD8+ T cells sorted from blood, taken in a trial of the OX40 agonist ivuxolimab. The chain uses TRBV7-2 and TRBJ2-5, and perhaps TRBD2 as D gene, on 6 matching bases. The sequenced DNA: TGTGCCAGCAGCTTATATTTGATCGACGGCGGGGAGGAGCAAGAGACCCAGTACTTC. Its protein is CASSLYLIDGGEEQETQYF.